The text below deals with one T cell receptor beta chain. The CDR3 runs 13 residues. V was trimmed by 5 bases and J by 3 bases, leaving 11 bases between them. Germline CDR1 reads LNHDA; CDR2 reads SQIVND (reference sequence). Those who participated ranged in age from 18 to 89 years and resided in about two dozen US areas. Donors in Cohort 3 who had recovered were those with two negative PCRs, healthcare professional clearance, or resolution of their symptoms. This specimen belongs to a study of blood T cell repertoires in COVID-19. On the study more broadly: Researchers got acute and convalescent COVID-19 samples from the United States, Italy and Spain. Nucleic acid was either cDNA or gDNA, and it came from T cells, B-cell-depleted T cells, or PBMCs.

Sequencing used immunoSEQ multiplex PCR; TCRdb keeps in-frame clones, though not all of them. The sample gives approximately 300,000 clones, about 85% of which show up once; approximately 5% is in the top ten. This sequence was found in a woman in her twenties or thirties who had recovered from COVID-19. Sequencing was carried out using PBMCs or T cells enriched from blood (not recorded which). The V call is TRBV19, the J call TRBJ2-7; the D is unclear. In DNA, the CDR3 is TGTGCCAGTAGTGCCGCAGAATACTACGAGCAGTACTTC. It encodes CASSAAEYYEQYF.